A single sample is the source of the 21 T cell receptor beta chains below, sequenced in a study of patients and donors after allogeneic stem cell transplantation. TCRdb reanalysed the RT-PCR reads using MiXCR and keeps one entry per CDR3 protein. This table has fewer than 500,000 distinct CDR3 sequences, around 15% appearing once. The sequenced sample consisted of blood, either unsorted or a sorted T cell fraction (not recorded which). The receptor set was obtained from a human donor who was either an allogeneic HSCT recipient or a stem cell or donor lymphocyte infusion donor (not recorded which). It is not recorded whose cells these are; they may come from a transplant donor.

This rearrangement joins TRBV7-6 to TRBJ2-5; 7 nucleotides agree with TRBD1. Per the germline V gene, CDR1 is SGHVS and CDR2 is FNYEAQ. The CDR3 runs to 15 residues. The V gene end was trimmed by 4 bases and the J gene end by 5 bases; junction bases not matched to a gene: 10. The CDR3 nucleotides read TGTGCCAGCAGCTCGACTACAGGGGCAGGGGAGACCCAGTACTTC. Translating it yields CASSSTTGAGETQYF.

The chain combines TRBV4-3 with TRBJ2-5, with 8 positions matching TRBD2. The J segment lost 1 base and the V segment lost 1 base, leaving 5 bases of the junction unmatched. The CDR3 sequence is 16 residues long. Germline CDR1 is LGHNA and CDR2 is YSLEER. The CDR3 here is CASSQVSGGSQETQYF. The CDR3 DNA sequence: TGCGCCAGCAGCCAAGTGAGCGGGGGTTCCCAAGAGACCCAGTACTTC.

This clonotype was seen a handful of times. The rearrangement links TRBV2 to TRBJ1-2, with a possible D match to TRBD1 (6 bases). The germline CDR1 and CDR2 sequences are SNHLY and FYNNEI. Trimming cost V 2 bases and J 0 bases, with 10 bases left between them. This CDR3 contains 15 residues. CDR3 sequence reads: CASSETGATNYGYTF. CDR3 DNA sequence: TGTGCCAGCAGTGAAACGGGGGCTACTAACTATGGCTACACCTTC.

The chain carries TRBV3-1 and TRBJ2-1, with TRBD2 matching over 11 bases. The V gene end was trimmed by 0 bases and the J gene end by 3 bases; junction bases not matched to a gene: 16. The CDR3 sequence is 21 residues long. The germline V gene encodes CDR1 LGHDT and CDR2 YNNKEL (reference sequence). The CDR3 region has the DNA TGTGCCAGCAGCCAAGATCGTAAGGTACTAGCGGGAGAGGACAGCTACAATGAGCAGTTCTTC. This codes for CASSQDRKVLAGEDSYNEQFF.

This clonotype was observed a handful of times. The J gene is TRBJ2-3, the V gene TRBV28; TRBD2 matches at 10 bases. Germline CDR1 MDHEN, CDR2 SYDVKM. Trimming removed 5 bases from V and 0 bases from J; junction bases left unmatched: 5. The CDR3 has 16 residues. The chain's CDR3 is CASSTPGLASTDTQYF. In DNA, the CDR3 is TGTGCCAGCAGTACACCGGGACTAGCGAGCACAGATACGCAGTATTTT.

This clonotype was seen a few times. The V call is TRBV2, the J call TRBJ1-2; tentatively, D is TRBD1 (5 bases). CDR3 length: 14 amino acids. Trimming took 1 base from V and 7 from J, leaving 13 bases between them. Per germline, CDR1 SNHLY and CDR2 FYNNEI. The CDR3 sequence is CASSEVGTLAGYTF. The CDR3 region has the DNA TGTGCCAGCAGTGAAGTCGGGACCTTGGCTGGCTACACCTTC. Full variable domain (remainder filled in from reference TRBV2 and TRBJ1-2): EPEVTQTPSHQVTQMGQEVILRCVPISNHLYFYWYRQILGQKVEFLVSFYNNEISEKSEIFDDQFSVERPDGSNFTLKIRSTKLEDSAMYFCASSEVGTLAGYTFGSGTRLTVV.

This clonotype turned up a few times. The chain carries TRBV7-8 and TRBJ1-5, with D possibly TRBD1 on 5 matching bases. The CDR3 sequence is 16 residues long. CDR1 and CDR2 from the germline V gene are SGHVS and FQNEAQ. The V end was cut by 0 bases, the J end by 5 bases, with 14 bases between. The CDR3 DNA sequence: TGTGCCAGCAGCTTAGCAGGGCAGGGACGTTATCAGCCCCAGCATTTT. Protein sequence: CASSLAGQGRYQPQHF.

Only a few counts were recorded for this clonotype. J is TRBJ2-5 and V is TRBV7-2; 7 bases align to TRBD2. V was pared by 6 bases and J by 5 bases, with 12 bases of the junction left unmatched. There are 15 residues in the CDR3. From germline, CDR1 is SGHTA and CDR2 FQGNSA. The CDR3 sequence is CASRTDSAGGETQYF. The CDR3 coding sequence is TGTGCCAGCAGAACCGACTCCGCCGGGGGGGAGACCCAGTACTTC. The variable domain in full, completed from reference TRBV7-2 and TRBJ2-5, reads GAGVSQSPSNKVTEKGKDVELRCDPISGHTALYWYRQSLGQGLEFLIYFQGNSAPDKSGLPSDRFSAERTGGSVSTLTIQRTQQEDSAVYLCASRTDSAGGETQYFGPGTRLLVL.

The chain links TRBV2 to TRBJ2-5, with 9 bases fitting TRBD1. J gave up 5 bases and V 6 bases, and 4 bases lay outside the gene matches. This CDR3 contains 13 residues. In germline, CDR1 is SNHLY, CDR2 FYNNEI. In nucleotides, the CDR3 is TGTGCCAGCAGGGCCGGACAGGGGGAGACCCAGTACTTC. It encodes CASRAGQGETQYF.

The V call is TRBV18, the J call TRBJ1-1; D is unclear. Trimming left V 5 bases short and J 7 bases short, with 11 bases between. The CDR3 runs 12 residues. Germline CDR1 KGHSH, CDR2 LQKENI. CDR3 protein: CASSNLEVEAFF. In DNA, the CDR3 is TGTGCCAGCTCAAATTTGGAGGTTGAAGCTTTCTTT. Based on the CDR3 plus reference TRBV18 and TRBJ1-1, the full variable domain is NAGVMQNPRHLVRRRGQEARLRCSPMKGHSHVYWYRQLPEEGLKFMVYLQKENIIDESGMPKERFSAEFPKEGPSILRIQQVVRGDSAAYFCASSNLEVEAFFGQGTRLTVV.

The chain employs TRBV20-1 and TRBJ2-5; D is unclear. Germline V gene lookup returns CDR1 DFQATT and CDR2 SNEGSKA (reference sequence). V dropped 3 bases and J dropped 2 bases, with 7 bases sitting between them. The CDR3 covers 12 residues. In DNA form, the CDR3 reads TGCAGTGCTAGCCTGATTCAAGAGACCCAGTACTTC. This sequence encodes CSASLIQETQYF.

This clonotype showed up many times. The gene calls are TRBV20-1 and TRBJ2-3; 7 nucleotides align to TRBD2. Trimming removed 4 bases from V and 2 bases from J; junction bases left unmatched: 12. The CDR3 length is 16 residues. CDR1 and CDR2 (germline): DFQATT, SNEGSKA (reference sequence). The CDR3 sequence: CSANFKRGSFTDTQYF. CDR3 coding DNA: TGCAGTGCTAACTTTAAGCGGGGAAGTTTCACAGATACGCAGTATTTT.

In its sample, this clonotype was seen a few times. The chain couples TRBV2 to TRBJ2-4, with TRBD2 identical over 9 bases. This CDR3 has 12 residues. The V segment lost 11 bases and the J segment 5 bases; nucleotides outside the gene matches: 4. CDR1 and CDR2 (germline): SNHLY, FYNNEI. CDR3 in DNA: TGTGCCTGCGGGGGGGCGGAAAACATTCAGTACTTC. Amino acids: CACGGAENIQYF.

This chain uses TRBV7-9 with TRBJ2-1, with no clear D. V was trimmed by 1 base and J by 4 bases, leaving 8 bases between them. Germline V CDR1 and CDR2: SEHNR, FQNEAQ (reference sequence). The length of the CDR3 is 14 residues. In DNA, the CDR3 is TGTGCCAGCAGCTTAGATGGGCCTTACAATGAGCAGTTCTTC. Translated: CASSLDGPYNEQFF.

This sequence joins TRBV6-1 and TRBJ2-3; D gene ambiguous. CDR3 length: 14 amino acids. The germline V and J ends were trimmed by 5 bases and 2 bases, with 11 bases remaining between them. Germline CDR1 MNHNS, CDR2 SASEGT. CDR3 amino acids: CASSNRWFTDTQYF. The CDR3 nucleotides are TGTGCCAGCAGTAACAGATGGTTCACAGATACGCAGTATTTT.

The chain joins TRBV12-3 or TRBV12-4 to TRBJ1-1; D remains unclear. V was pared by 1 base and J by 11 bases, with 14 bases between. The CDR3 contains 13 residues. Here the CDR3 reads CASSLGVLHLAFF. The CDR3 DNA reads as TGTGCCAGCAGTTTAGGGGTCCTACACTTGGCTTTCTTT.

This clonotype was seen a handful of times. This chain joins TRBV6-5 and TRBJ1-5; 7 positions match TRBD1. V shed 0 bases, J shed 2 bases, and the junction held 10 bases outside the gene matches. From germline, CDR1 is MNHEY and CDR2 SVGAGI. This CDR3 spans 18 amino acids. The CDR3 bases are TGTGCCAGCAGTTACTCGTTTCTGAGACAGGGTCGCAATCAGCCCCAGCATTTT. This gives the protein CASSYSFLRQGRNQPQHF.

The rearrangement joins TRBV30 to TRBJ1-1; maybe TRBD1 (5 bases). Between the trimmed V and J ends, which lost 3 bases and 1 base, there was a span of 15 bases. This CDR3 region has 15 residues. The germline V gene encodes CDR1 GTSNPN and CDR2 SVGIG (reference sequence). The CDR3 DNA is TGTGCCTGGAGCAGTAAAGGGGCCTCGAACACTGAAGCTTTCTTT. This translates into CAWSSKGASNTEAFF. The full variable domain, with the rest looked up from reference TRBV30 and TRBJ1-1, is SQTIHQWPATLVQPVGSPLSLECTVEGTSNPNLYWYRQAAGRGLQLLFYSVGIGQISSEVPQNLSASRPQDRQFILSSKKLLLSDSGFYLCAWSSKGASNTEAFFGQGTRLTVV.

This clonotype was picked up a small number of times. The genes are TRBV20-1 and TRBJ1-5, with 8 bases fitting TRBD1. Germline assignment: CDR1 DFQATT and CDR2 SNEGSKA (reference sequence). The CDR3 covers 13 residues. Trimming cost V 5 bases and J 4 bases; bases outside gene matches: 4. The CDR3: CSARQGTNQPQHF. In DNA, the CDR3 is TGCAGTGCTCGACAGGGGACAAATCAGCCCCAGCATTTT.

This chain uses TRBV7-2 with TRBJ1-2; 7 nucleotides agree with TRBD1. Trimming took 5 bases from V and 5 from J; bases not matched to a gene: 8. The germline CDR1 and CDR2 sequences are SGHTA and FQGNSA. The CDR3 has 14 residues. CDR3 loop: CASSPGGGRYGYTF. The CDR3 nucleotides are TGTGCCAGCAGCCCAGGGGGGGGACGATATGGCTACACCTTC.

The genes are TRBV5-8 and TRBJ2-1; 10 nucleotides align to TRBD2. CDR3 size: 17 residues. Trimming removed 1 base from V and 5 bases from J; junction bases left unmatched: 9. Looked up from germline, CDR1 is SGHTS and CDR2 is YDEGEE. The CDR3 nucleotides are TGTGCCAGCAGCTTGTTTAGCGGGGGGTCCGAACACAATGAGCAGTTCTTC. Translating gives CASSLFSGGSEHNEQFF.